Listed here are 14 T cell receptor beta chains from one sample, sequenced in a study of blood T cell repertoires in COVID-19. Only in-frame clones appear in the TCRdb table, and some are missing; sequencing was by immunoSEQ multiplex PCR. The sample lists more than 95,000 clones, roughly 91% seen once, with approximately 1.5% in the top ten. Sequences were obtained from peripheral blood. These TCRs come from a human donor in a cohort sampled during active COVID-19.

The V call is TRBV7-9, the J call TRBJ2-5, with D possibly TRBD2 on 6 matching bases. The CDR3 spans 14 residues. CDR1 SEHNR and CDR2 FQNEAQ come from the germline V gene (reference sequence). V was shortened by 5 bases and J by 7 bases, with 17 bases between the two germline ends. CDR3 bases: TGTGCCAGCAGCCCTCCCGGGGGACGAGGGACCCAGTACTTC. Protein product: CASSPPGGRGTQYF.

This clone was seen only once. The chain joins TRBV24-1 to TRBJ1-5; D may be TRBD1 (5 bases). V was trimmed by 3 bases and J by 11 bases, leaving 13 bases between them. Germline CDR1 reads KGHDR; CDR2 reads SFDVKD. The CDR3 runs 13 residues. Here the CDR3 DNA reads TGTGCCACCAGTGATGGACCTCAGGGCACCCAGCATTTT. It yields the protein CATSDGPQGTQHF.

V is TRBV2 and J is TRBJ1-1; possibly TRBD1 for D (5 bases). V lost 0 bases and J lost 4, with 18 bases in between. Germline CDR1 SNHLY, CDR2 FYNNEI. The CDR3 runs to 17 residues. The DNA of the CDR3 is TGTGCCAGCAGTGAAGCGGTCTGGGGCGCCGCAACCACTGAAGCTTTCTTT. It translates to CASSEAVWGAATTEAFF. Using reference TRBV2 and TRBJ1-1 for the parts outside the CDR3, the full variable domain is EPEVTQTPSHQVTQMGQEVILRCVPISNHLYFYWYRQILGQKVEFLVSFYNNEISEKSEIFDDQFSVERPDGSNFTLKIRSTKLEDSAMYFCASSEAVWGAATTEAFFGQGTRLTVV.

The chain has TRBV24-1 and TRBJ2-1; 7 bases are a match to TRBD1. CDR1 is KGHDR, CDR2 SFDVKD, per germline. V shed 3 bases and J 15 bases; nucleotides not matched to a gene: 7. The CDR3 contains 12 residues. In DNA, the CDR3 is TGTGCCACCAGTGATCTCCGAGGGGGCACGTTCTTC. It encodes CATSDLRGGTFF.

V and J are TRBV5-8 and TRBJ2-7; 7 bases fit TRBD2. The CDR3 runs 17 residues. After removal of 2 bases from V and 3 bases from J, the junction contained 14 bases not matched to a gene. The V gene's germline CDR1 is SGHTS and CDR2 YDEGEE. CDR3 bases: TGTGCCAGCAGCTTCCAGAGAGGGGCTAGCGGCCTCTACGAGCAGTACTTC. It translates to CASSFQRGASGLYEQYF.

The count of this clone is one. J is TRBJ2-3 and V is TRBV24-1; 9 positions agree with TRBD1. The V gene's germline CDR1 is KGHDR and CDR2 SFDVKD. The CDR3 totals 17 residues. V gave up 5 bases and J gave up 0 bases; unmatched junction bases: 8. In DNA, the CDR3 is TGTGCCACCAGTGGAACCAGGACAGGGGCCAGCACAGATACGCAGTATTTT. Amino acids: CATSGTRTGASTDTQYF.

To note about this clone: The sample has other DNA sequences that encode this CDR3 too. CDR3 sequence: CASSQDRAHQETQYF. The CDR3 DNA reads TGTGCCAGCAGCCAAGACAGGGCTCACCAAGAGACCCAGTACTTC. The rearrangement joins TRBV3-1 (or the pseudogene TRBV3-2) to TRBJ2-5; perhaps TRBD1 as D (5 bases). This CDR3 spans 15 amino acids. Germline V lookup: CDR1 LGHDT, CDR2 YNNKEL (reference sequence). V lost 0 bases to trimming and J lost 0 bases, with 8 bases between them.

This clone was seen more than once but under ten times. The J gene is TRBJ1-5, the V gene TRBV2; D might be TRBD1 (6 bases). This CDR3 has 13 amino acids. The ends were cut back, 8 bases at V and 0 bases at J, with 8 bases in the middle. Germline CDR1 reads SNHLY; CDR2 reads FYNNEI. CDR3 nucleotide sequence: TGTGCCAGCGAGGACAGTAGCAATCAGCCCCAGCATTTT. It codes for CASEDSSNQPQHF.

The chain couples TRBV7-6 to TRBJ2-7; 12 nucleotides match TRBD1. V trimming: 5 bases; J trimming: 7 bases; junction bases outside the gene matches: 6. This CDR3 region has 14 residues. Germline-derived CDR1 and CDR2 are SGHVS and FNYEAQ. The CDR3 DNA is TGTGCCAGCAGCCCGGGGACAGGGGGCTTAGAGCAGTACTTC. Encoded protein: CASSPGTGGLEQYF.

CDR3 DNA sequence: TGTGCCAGCAGCCTAGCACGCACAGATACGCAGTATTTT. The encoded protein is CASSLARTDTQYF. The chain has TRBV3-1 (or the pseudogene TRBV3-2) and TRBJ2-3; D is unclear. The germline V and J ends were trimmed by 4 bases and 1 base, with 6 bases remaining between them. The CDR3 contains 13 residues. CDR1 LGHDT and CDR2 YNNKEL come from the germline V gene (reference sequence).

The CDR3 region is CASSVNLWGDTGELFF. As DNA, the CDR3 is TGTGCCAGCAGCGTAAATCTTTGGGGGGACACCGGGGAGCTGTTTTTT. The rearrangement links TRBV9 to TRBJ2-2; maybe TRBD2 (6 bases). This CDR3 comprises 16 residues. Trimming shortened V by 1 base and J by 3 bases, and 13 bases separated the two germline ends. Germline lookup yields CDR1 SGDLS and CDR2 YYNGEE.

The V and J genes are TRBV7-9 and TRBJ1-1; D perhaps matches TRBD1 (6 bases). Germline CDR1 is SEHNR and CDR2 is FQNEAQ (reference sequence). V was pared by 2 bases and J by 5 bases, with 15 bases between. CDR3 length: 15 residues. The CDR3 reads CASSLREAGHTEAFF. The CDR3 nucleotides are TGTGCCAGCAGCTTAAGGGAAGCGGGACATACTGAAGCTTTCTTT.

This chain uses TRBV18 with TRBJ1-1; the match to TRBD1 covers 8 bases. Germline assignment: CDR1 KGHSH and CDR2 LQKENI. The J segment lost 0 bases and the V segment lost 4 bases, leaving 4 bases of the junction unmatched. The CDR3 covers 15 residues. This CDR3 reads CASSLSTGVNTEAFF. CDR3 sequence (DNA): TGTGCCAGCTCACTCTCGACAGGGGTGAACACTGAAGCTTTCTTT.

V is TRBV20-1 and J is TRBJ2-1; D is ambiguous. Germline V gene data show CDR1 as DFQATT and CDR2 as SNEGSKA (reference sequence). CDR3 size: 10 residues. V lost 6 bases and J 4 bases, leaving 4 bases between the germline ends. CDR3 DNA: TGCAGTGCCTTTTACAATGAGCAGTTCTTC. This translates into CSAFYNEQFF.